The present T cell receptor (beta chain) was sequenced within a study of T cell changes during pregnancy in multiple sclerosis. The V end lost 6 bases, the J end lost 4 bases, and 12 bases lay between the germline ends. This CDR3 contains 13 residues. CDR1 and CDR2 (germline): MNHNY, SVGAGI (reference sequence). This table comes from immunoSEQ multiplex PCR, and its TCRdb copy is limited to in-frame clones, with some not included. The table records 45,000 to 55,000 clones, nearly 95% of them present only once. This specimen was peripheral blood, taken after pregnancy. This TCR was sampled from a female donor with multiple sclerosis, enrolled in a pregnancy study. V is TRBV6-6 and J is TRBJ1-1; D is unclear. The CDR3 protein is CASREGRSTEAFF. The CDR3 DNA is TGTGCCAGCAGGGAGGGAAGAAGCACTGAAGCTTTCTTT.